One and the same sample provided the 20 T cell receptor beta chains below, sequenced in a study of cytomegalovirus exposure and HLA in healthy donors. Both 60 Vbeta primers and 13 Jbeta primers went into the PCR. Generated by immunoSEQ multiplex PCR, the TCRdb table keeps only in-frame clones and is missing some. The data hold more than 200,000 clones, with over 75% observed a single time. Sequenced material: PBMCs. These receptors originate from a male donor in good health and CMV-seronegative.

This clone has just a few counts. V usage is TRBV5-4 and J usage is TRBJ1-4; 8 nucleotides match TRBD1. V lost 4 bases, J lost 3 bases, and 5 bases stayed unmatched. This CDR3 has 15 residues. The germline gives CDR1 SGHNT, CDR2 YYREEE (reference sequence). The CDR3 reads CASSNGQGANEKLFF. CDR3 bases: TGTGCCAGCAGCAACGGACAGGGAGCTAATGAAAAACTGTTTTTT.

This chain uses TRBV7-3 with TRBJ1-1; D remains unclear. Germline CDR1 is SGHTA and CDR2 is FQGTGA. Between the trimmed V and J ends, which lost 1 base and 3 bases, there was a span of 6 bases. The CDR3 consists of 13 residues. The CDR3 spells CASSLNIDTEAFF. CDR3 nucleotide sequence: TGTGCCAGCAGCTTAAATATCGACACTGAAGCTTTCTTT.

The chain combines TRBV7-2 with TRBJ1-4; tentative D call: TRBD1 (6 bases). CDR3 length: 14 amino acids. From germline, CDR1 is SGHTA and CDR2 FQGNSA. Trimming shortened V by 2 bases and J by 4 bases, and 8 bases separated the two germline ends. The CDR3 is CASSLSGDNEKLFF. DNA of the CDR3: TGTGCCAGCAGCTTATCAGGGGATAATGAAAAACTGTTTTTT. Drawing the rest from reference TRBV7-2 and TRBJ1-4, the complete variable domain is GAGVSQSPSNKVTEKGKDVELRCDPISGHTALYWYRQSLGQGLEFLIYFQGNSAPDKSGLPSDRFSAERTGGSVSTLTIQRTQQEDSAVYLCASSLSGDNEKLFFGSGTQLSVL.

Regarding this clone: Mismatch with germline at one junction end may stem from a read error. The chain is built from TRBV19 and TRBJ1-1, with D perhaps matching TRBD1 (6 bases). Germline V gene sequence: CDR1 LNHDA, CDR2 SQIVND (reference sequence). The CDR3 spans 12 residues. This chain's CDR3 is CASRIGQLEAFF. In nucleotides, the CDR3 is TGTGCCAGTAGAATAGGACAGCTTGAAGCTTTCTTT. The full variable domain, in which reference TRBV19 and TRBJ1-1 provide the parts outside the CDR3, is DGGITQSPKYLFRKEGQNVTLSCEQNLNHDAMYWYRQDPGQGLRLIYYSQIVNDFQKGDIAEGYSVSREKKESFPLTVTSAQKNPTAFYLCASRIGQLEAFFGQGTRLTVV.

The chain employs TRBV7-6 and TRBJ2-7; 8 positions match TRBD1. The CDR3 has 13 residues. Germline V gene sequence: CDR1 SGHVS, CDR2 FNYEAQ. Unmatched junction bases numbered 4, after V lost 5 bases and J lost 4 bases. The DNA for the CDR3 is TGTGCCAGCAGCAACCGACAGGGGTACGAGCAGTACTTC. It yields the protein CASSNRQGYEQYF.

The V call is TRBV2, the J call TRBJ1-2; D call uncertain. In germline, CDR1 is SNHLY, CDR2 FYNNEI. The CDR3 totals 13 residues. Trimming removed 0 bases at V and 2 bases at J, with 4 bases between. CDR3 amino acids: CASSEARNYGYTF. In nucleotides, the CDR3 is TGTGCCAGCAGTGAAGCGAGAAACTATGGCTACACCTTC. Full variable domain (remainder filled in from reference TRBV2 and TRBJ1-2): EPEVTQTPSHQVTQMGQEVILRCVPISNHLYFYWYRQILGQKVEFLVSFYNNEISEKSEIFDDQFSVERPDGSNFTLKIRSTKLEDSAMYFCASSEARNYGYTFGSGTRLTVV.

J is TRBJ2-7 and V is TRBV7-9; 7 positions agree with TRBD1. From germline, CDR1 is SEHNR and CDR2 FQNEAQ (reference sequence). The CDR3 loop spans 11 amino acids. V trimming: 6 bases; J trimming: 7 bases; junction bases outside the gene matches: 3. Here the CDR3 DNA reads TGTGCCAGCAGACTGGACAGGGAGCAGTACTTC. This translates into CASRLDREQYF.

The V gene is TRBV11-3, the J gene TRBJ2-3, with TRBD2 identical over 7 bases. The CDR3 length is 16 residues. In germline, CDR1 is SGHNT, CDR2 YENEEA. V shed 2 bases, J shed 3 bases, and the junction held 8 bases outside the gene matches. This CDR3 is CASSLTTAGITDTQYF. The CDR3 DNA reads as TGTGCCAGCAGCTTAACCACAGCGGGGATTACAGATACGCAGTATTTT.

The chain joins TRBV28 to TRBJ2-7; 7 bases are shared with TRBD1. The V gene's germline CDR1 is MDHEN and CDR2 SYDVKM. The J segment lost 12 bases and the V segment lost 6 bases, leaving 8 bases of the junction unmatched. This CDR3 region has 11 residues. CDR3 residues: CASSIGDRRYF. The CDR3 nucleotides read TGTGCCAGCAGCATCGGGGACAGAAGGTACTTC.

This clone was seen a few times. The rearrangement joins TRBV6-5 to TRBJ1-1; 8 bases agree with TRBD1. Trimming at V came to 2 bases and at J to 1 base, leaving 0 bases not matched to a gene. CDR1 and CDR2 (germline): MNHEY, SVGAGI. The CDR3 spans 14 residues. In nucleotides, the CDR3 is TGTGCCAGCAGTTACGGGACAGGGAACACTGAAGCTTTCTTT. It is translated as CASSYGTGNTEAFF.

This clone has a handful of counts. The CDR3 nucleotides are TGTGCCAGCAGCAGCGGGACTAGCGGGGGGGCAAGCACAGATACGCAGTATTTT. Translating it yields CASSSGTSGGASTDTQYF. V is TRBV9 and J is TRBJ2-3, with TRBD2 identical over 16 bases. Germline V gives CDR1 SGDLS, CDR2 YYNGEE. The CDR3 has 18 residues. J lost 0 bases, V lost 4 bases, and 5 bases had no gene match.

This clone was counted a few times. The rearrangement uses TRBV6-1 and TRBJ2-7, with D perhaps matching TRBD2 (5 bases). The CDR3 sequence is 14 residues long. Germline lookup yields CDR1 MNHNS and CDR2 SASEGT. The V and J ends lost 4 bases and 0 bases respectively, with 10 bases between them. The CDR3 region is CASSGLGSSYEQYF. The CDR3 DNA follows: TGTGCCAGCAGTGGTCTAGGGAGCTCCTACGAGCAGTACTTC.

This clone was seen more than once but under ten times. The chain joins TRBV7-9 to TRBJ1-2; D remains unclear. The CDR3 totals 14 residues. Trimming removed 1 base at V and 0 bases at J, with 6 bases between. Germline V lookup: CDR1 SEHNR, CDR2 FQNEAQ (reference sequence). The CDR3 DNA reads as TGTGCCAGCAGCTTAGGTCCAGCTAACTATGGCTACACCTTC. It is translated as CASSLGPANYGYTF.

As to this clone: This sequence may be a read error, since a much larger clone differs from it by one base. This sequence joins TRBV9 and TRBJ2-3; D gene uncertain. V lost 4 bases, J lost 0 bases, and 3 bases lay in between. CDR1 is SGDLS and CDR2 is YYNGEE in the germline V gene. The CDR3 covers 12 residues. CDR3: CASSPSTDTQYF. The CDR3 nucleotides are TGTGCCAGCAGCCCGAGCACAGATACGCAGTATTTT.

This clone has just one count. This rearrangement joins TRBV19 to TRBJ2-5, with 9 bases aligning to TRBD1. V shed 3 bases and J 1 base; nucleotides not matched to a gene: 3. CDR1 LNHDA and CDR2 SQIVND come from the germline V gene (reference sequence). This CDR3 is 15 amino acids long. The CDR3 spells CASSMGTGSQETQYF. The CDR3 nucleotides read TGTGCCAGTAGTATGGGGACAGGGTCCCAAGAGACCCAGTACTTC.

The chain links TRBV7-6 to TRBJ2-3; 7 bases are shared with TRBD2. V shed 5 bases, J shed 3 bases, and the junction held 5 bases outside the gene matches. This CDR3 contains 14 residues. Germline V gives CDR1 SGHVS, CDR2 FNYEAQ. CDR3 sequence reads: CASSKRLATDTQYF. CDR3 coding DNA: TGTGCCAGCAGCAAAAGACTAGCAACAGATACGCAGTATTTT. The entire variable domain, with the rest obtained from reference TRBV7-6 and TRBJ2-3, is as follows: GAGVSQSPRYKVTKRGQDVALRCDPISGHVSLYWYRQALGQGPEFLTYFNYEAQQDKSGLPNDRFSAERPEGSISTLTIQRTEQRDSAMYRCASSKRLATDTQYFGPGTRLTVL.

The chain carries TRBV11-2 and TRBJ2-5; D may be TRBD1 (5 bases). The germline V gene encodes CDR1 SGHAT and CDR2 FQNNGV. Trimming pared 2 bases from V and 4 bases from J, leaving 8 bases between. The CDR3 loop spans 13 amino acids. This CDR3 is CASSLRGLETQYF. The DNA for the CDR3 is TGTGCCAGCAGCTTAAGGGGCCTAGAGACCCAGTACTTC.

This chain joins TRBV27 and TRBJ2-5; 10 bases match TRBD1. The CDR3 is made up of 15 amino acids. CDR1 and CDR2 (germline): MNHEY, SMNVEV (reference sequence). V dropped 3 bases and J dropped 5; count of bases not matched to a gene: 6. The CDR3 loop reads CASSFGTGERETQYF. The CDR3 DNA sequence: TGTGCCAGCAGTTTCGGGACAGGGGAGCGGGAGACCCAGTACTTC.

The genes are TRBV18 and TRBJ2-5; TRBD1 aligns across 8 bases. The ends lost 2 bases at V and 5 bases at J; junction bases unmatched: 13. The CDR3 is 17 amino acids. The germline V gene encodes CDR1 KGHSH and CDR2 LQKENI. This chain's CDR3 is CASSPKARGLLSETQYF. CDR3 coding DNA: TGTGCCAGCTCACCAAAGGCCAGGGGGCTATTATCGGAGACCCAGTACTTC. Full variable domain (outside the CDR3, taken from reference TRBV18 and TRBJ2-5): NAGVMQNPRHLVRRRGQEARLRCSPMKGHSHVYWYRQLPEEGLKFMVYLQKENIIDESGMPKERFSAEFPKEGPSILRIQQVVRGDSAAYFCASSPKARGLLSETQYFGPGTRLLVL.

This chain uses TRBV7-2 with TRBJ2-7, with TRBD1 matching 7 bases. The CDR3 consists of 12 residues. J gave up 5 bases and V 2 bases, and 0 bases lay outside the gene matches. The germline V gene has CDR1 SGHTA and CDR2 FQGNSA. CDR3 in DNA: TGTGCCAGCAGCTTAAGGGGGCACGAGCAGTACTTC. Translated: CASSLRGHEQYF.